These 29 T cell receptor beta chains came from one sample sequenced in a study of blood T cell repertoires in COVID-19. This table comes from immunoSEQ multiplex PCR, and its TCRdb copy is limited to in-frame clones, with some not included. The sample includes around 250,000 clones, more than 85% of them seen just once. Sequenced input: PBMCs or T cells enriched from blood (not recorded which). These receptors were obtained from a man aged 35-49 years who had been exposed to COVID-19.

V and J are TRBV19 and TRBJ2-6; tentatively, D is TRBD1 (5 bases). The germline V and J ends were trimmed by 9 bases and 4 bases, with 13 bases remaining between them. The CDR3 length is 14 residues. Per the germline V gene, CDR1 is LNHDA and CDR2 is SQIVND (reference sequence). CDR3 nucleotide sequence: TGTGCCAGCCGCAGGGTCGACGGGGCCAACGTCCTGACTTTC. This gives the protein CASRRVDGANVLTF.

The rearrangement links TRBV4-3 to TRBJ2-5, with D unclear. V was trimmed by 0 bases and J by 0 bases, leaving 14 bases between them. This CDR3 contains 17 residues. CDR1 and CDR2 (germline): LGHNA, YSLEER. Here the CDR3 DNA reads TGCGCCAGCAGCCAAGATTTTGGTAGCAAAGACCAAGAGACCCAGTACTTC. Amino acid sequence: CASSQDFGSKDQETQYF.

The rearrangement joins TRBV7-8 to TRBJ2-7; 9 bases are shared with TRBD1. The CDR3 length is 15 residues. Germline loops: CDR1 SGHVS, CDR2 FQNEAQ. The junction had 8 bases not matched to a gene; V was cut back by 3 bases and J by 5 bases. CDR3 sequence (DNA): TGTGCCAGCAGCTTCCGGGACAGGGCCTTTGACGAGCAGTACTTC. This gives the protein CASSFRDRAFDEQYF.

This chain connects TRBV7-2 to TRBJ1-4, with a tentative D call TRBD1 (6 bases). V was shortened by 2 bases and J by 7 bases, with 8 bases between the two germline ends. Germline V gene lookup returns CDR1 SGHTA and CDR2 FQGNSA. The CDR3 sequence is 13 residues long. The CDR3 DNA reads TGTGCCAGCAGCTTATCCAGGGGTGAAAAACTGTTTTTT. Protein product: CASSLSRGEKLFF.

CDR3 bases: TGTGCCAGCAGCCAAGAGAGAAAATATGGCTACACCTTC. Amino acids: CASSQERKYGYTF. This sequence joins TRBV4-2 and TRBJ1-2; D is uncertain. CDR1 and CDR2 (germline): LGHNA, YNFKEQ. The germline V and J ends were trimmed by 0 bases and 5 bases, with 7 bases remaining between them. The CDR3 is made up of 13 amino acids.

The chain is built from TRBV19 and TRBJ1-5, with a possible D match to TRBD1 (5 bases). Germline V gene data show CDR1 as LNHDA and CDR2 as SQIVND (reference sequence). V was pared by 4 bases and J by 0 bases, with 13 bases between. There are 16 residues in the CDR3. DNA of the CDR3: TGTGCCAGTAGTAGTCAGGGCTTCTCTAGCAATCAGCCCCAGCATTTT. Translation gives CASSSQGFSSNQPQHF.

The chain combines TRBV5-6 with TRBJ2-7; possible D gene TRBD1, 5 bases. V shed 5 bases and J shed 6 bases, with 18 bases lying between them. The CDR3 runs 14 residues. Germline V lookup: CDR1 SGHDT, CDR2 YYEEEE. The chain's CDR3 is CASSLTGVLGEQYF. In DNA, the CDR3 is TGTGCCAGCAGTCTAACAGGAGTATTGGGCGAGCAGTACTTC.

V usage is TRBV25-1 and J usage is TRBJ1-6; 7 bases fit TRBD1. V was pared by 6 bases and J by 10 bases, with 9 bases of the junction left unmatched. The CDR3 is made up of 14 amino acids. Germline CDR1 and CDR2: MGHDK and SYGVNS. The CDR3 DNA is TGTGCCAGCAGCCTCCAGGGGGAGCGATCACCCCTCCACTTT. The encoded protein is CASSLQGERSPLHF.

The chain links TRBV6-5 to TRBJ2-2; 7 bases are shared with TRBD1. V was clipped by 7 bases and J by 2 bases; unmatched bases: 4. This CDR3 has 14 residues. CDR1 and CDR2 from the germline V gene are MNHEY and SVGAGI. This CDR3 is CASTRDSNTGELFF. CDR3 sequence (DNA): TGTGCCAGCACCCGGGACAGTAACACCGGGGAGCTGTTTTTT.

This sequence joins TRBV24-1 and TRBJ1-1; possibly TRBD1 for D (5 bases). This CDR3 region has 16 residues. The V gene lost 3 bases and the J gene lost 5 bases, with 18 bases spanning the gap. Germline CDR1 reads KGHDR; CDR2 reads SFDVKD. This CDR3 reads CATSDTPGGVGTEAFF. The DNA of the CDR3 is TGTGCCACCAGTGATACCCCGGGGGGGGTTGGAACTGAAGCTTTCTTT.

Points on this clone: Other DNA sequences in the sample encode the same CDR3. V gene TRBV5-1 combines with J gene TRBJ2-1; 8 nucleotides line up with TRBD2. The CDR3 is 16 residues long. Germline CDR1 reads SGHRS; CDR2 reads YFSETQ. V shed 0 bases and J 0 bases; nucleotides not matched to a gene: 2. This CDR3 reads CASSLVAGSSYNEQFF. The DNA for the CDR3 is TGCGCCAGCAGCTTGGTAGCGGGGAGCTCCTACAATGAGCAGTTCTTC.

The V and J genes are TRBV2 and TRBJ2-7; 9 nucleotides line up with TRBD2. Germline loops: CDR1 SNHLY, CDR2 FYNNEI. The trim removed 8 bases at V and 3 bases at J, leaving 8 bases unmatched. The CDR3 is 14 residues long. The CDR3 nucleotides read TGTGCCAGCGTGTTAGCTAGCGGGATCTACGAGCAGTACTTC. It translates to CASVLASGIYEQYF.

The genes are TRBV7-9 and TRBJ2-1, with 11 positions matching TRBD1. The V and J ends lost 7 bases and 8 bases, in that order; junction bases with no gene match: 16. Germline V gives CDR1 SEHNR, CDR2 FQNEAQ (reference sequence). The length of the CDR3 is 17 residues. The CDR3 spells CASTDQSDRTGGDEQFF. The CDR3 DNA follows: TGTGCCAGCACCGACCAGAGTGACCGGACAGGGGGCGATGAGCAGTTCTTC.

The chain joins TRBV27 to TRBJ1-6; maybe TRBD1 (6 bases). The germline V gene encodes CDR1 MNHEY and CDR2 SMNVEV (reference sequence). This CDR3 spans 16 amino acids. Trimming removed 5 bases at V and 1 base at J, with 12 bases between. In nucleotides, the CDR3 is TGTGCCAGCAGTCCGACAGGTGAATCCTATAATTCACCCCTCCACTTT. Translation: CASSPTGESYNSPLHF.

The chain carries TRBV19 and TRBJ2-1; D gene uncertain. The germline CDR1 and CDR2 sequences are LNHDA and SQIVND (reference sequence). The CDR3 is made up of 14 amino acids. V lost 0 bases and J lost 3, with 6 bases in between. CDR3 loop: CASSIERDYNEQFF. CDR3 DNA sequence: TGTGCCAGTAGTATAGAGCGAGACTACAATGAGCAGTTCTTC.

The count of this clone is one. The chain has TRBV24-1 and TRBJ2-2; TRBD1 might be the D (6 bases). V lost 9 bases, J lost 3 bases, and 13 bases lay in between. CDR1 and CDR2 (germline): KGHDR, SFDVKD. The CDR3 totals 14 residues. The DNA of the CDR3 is TGTGCCACCGGAAAGGCAGGGGACACCGGGGAGCTGTTTTTT. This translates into CATGKAGDTGELFF.

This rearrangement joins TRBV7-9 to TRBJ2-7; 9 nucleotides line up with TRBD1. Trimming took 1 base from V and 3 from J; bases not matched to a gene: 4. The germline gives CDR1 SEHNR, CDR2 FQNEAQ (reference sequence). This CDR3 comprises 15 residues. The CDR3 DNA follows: TGTGCCAGCAGCTTAGAGGGGGACAGGGTCTACGAGCAGTACTTC. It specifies CASSLEGDRVYEQYF.

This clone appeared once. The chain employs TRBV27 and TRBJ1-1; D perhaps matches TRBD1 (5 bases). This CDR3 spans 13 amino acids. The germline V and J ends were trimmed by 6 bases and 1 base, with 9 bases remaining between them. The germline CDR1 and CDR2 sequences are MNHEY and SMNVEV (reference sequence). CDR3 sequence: CASSGGQNTEAFF. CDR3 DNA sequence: TGTGCCAGCAGCGGCGGACAGAACACTGAAGCTTTCTTT.

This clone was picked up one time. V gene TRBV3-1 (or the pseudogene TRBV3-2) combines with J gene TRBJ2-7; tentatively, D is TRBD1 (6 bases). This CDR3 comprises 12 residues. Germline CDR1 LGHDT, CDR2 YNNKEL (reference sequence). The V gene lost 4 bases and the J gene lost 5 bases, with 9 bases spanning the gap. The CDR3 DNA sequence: TGTGCCAGCAGCCTAGGGACAAACGAGCAGTACTTC. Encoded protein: CASSLGTNEQYF.

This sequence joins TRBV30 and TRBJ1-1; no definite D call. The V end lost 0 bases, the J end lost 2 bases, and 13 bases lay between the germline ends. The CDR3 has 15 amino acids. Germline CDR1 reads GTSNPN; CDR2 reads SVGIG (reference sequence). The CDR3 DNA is TGTGCCTGGAGTGTGCTATCACTTCCAAACACTGAAGCTTTCTTT. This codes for CAWSVLSLPNTEAFF.

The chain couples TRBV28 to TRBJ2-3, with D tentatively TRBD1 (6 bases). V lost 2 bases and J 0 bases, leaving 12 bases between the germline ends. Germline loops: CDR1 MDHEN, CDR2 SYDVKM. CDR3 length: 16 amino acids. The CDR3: CASSLQGTSSTDTQYF. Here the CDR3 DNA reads TGTGCCAGCAGTTTACAGGGGACCTCTAGCACAGATACGCAGTATTTT.

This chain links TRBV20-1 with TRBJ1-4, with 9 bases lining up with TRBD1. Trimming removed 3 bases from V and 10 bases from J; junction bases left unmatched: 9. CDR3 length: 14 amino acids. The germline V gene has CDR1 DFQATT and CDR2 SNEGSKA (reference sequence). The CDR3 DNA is TGCAGTGCTAGTCTGGGACAGGGATCAGGAAAACTGTTTTTT. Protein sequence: CSASLGQGSGKLFF.

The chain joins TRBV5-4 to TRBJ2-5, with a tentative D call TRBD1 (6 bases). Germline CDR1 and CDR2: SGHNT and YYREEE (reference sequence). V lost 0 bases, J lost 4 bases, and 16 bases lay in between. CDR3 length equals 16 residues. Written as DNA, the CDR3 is TGTGCCAGCAGCTTGGGGGGAATATCACAGGGAGAGACCCAGTACTTC. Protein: CASSLGGISQGETQYF.

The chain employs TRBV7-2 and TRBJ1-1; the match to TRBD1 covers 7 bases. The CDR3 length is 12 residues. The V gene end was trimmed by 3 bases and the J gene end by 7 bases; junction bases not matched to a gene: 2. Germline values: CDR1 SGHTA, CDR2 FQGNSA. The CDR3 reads CASSFWTGEAFF. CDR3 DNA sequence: TGTGCCAGCAGCTTCTGGACAGGTGAAGCTTTCTTT.

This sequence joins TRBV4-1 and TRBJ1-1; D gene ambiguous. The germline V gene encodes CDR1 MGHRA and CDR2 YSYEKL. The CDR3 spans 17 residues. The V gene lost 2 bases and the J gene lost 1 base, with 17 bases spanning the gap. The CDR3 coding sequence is TGCGCCAGCAGCCAAATGGACCGCGGGGTAGAGAACACTGAAGCTTTCTTT. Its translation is CASSQMDRGVENTEAFF.

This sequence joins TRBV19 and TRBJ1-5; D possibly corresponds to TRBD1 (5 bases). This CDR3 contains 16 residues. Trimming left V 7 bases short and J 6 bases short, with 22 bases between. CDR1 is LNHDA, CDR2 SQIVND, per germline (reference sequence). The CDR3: CASTENGGGIGQPQHF. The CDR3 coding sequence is TGTGCCAGTACCGAAAATGGGGGGGGGATCGGTCAGCCCCAGCATTTT.

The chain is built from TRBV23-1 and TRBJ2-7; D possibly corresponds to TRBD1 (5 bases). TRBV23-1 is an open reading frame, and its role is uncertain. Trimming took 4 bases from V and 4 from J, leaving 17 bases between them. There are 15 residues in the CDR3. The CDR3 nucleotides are TGCGCCAGCAGTCCCCCTGACAGATTCCCATACGAGCAGTACTTC. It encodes CASSPPDRFPYEQYF.

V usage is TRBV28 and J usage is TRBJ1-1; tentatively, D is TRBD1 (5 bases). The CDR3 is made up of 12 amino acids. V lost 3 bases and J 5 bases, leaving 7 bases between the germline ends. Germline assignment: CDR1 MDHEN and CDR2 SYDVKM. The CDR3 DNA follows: TGTGCCAGCAGTTTTCCAGGGACTGAAGCTTTCTTT. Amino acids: CASSFPGTEAFF. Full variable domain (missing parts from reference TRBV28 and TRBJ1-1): DVKVTQSSRYLVKRTGEKVFLECVQDMDHENMFWYRQDPGLGLRLIYFSYDVKMKEKGDIPEGYSVSREKKERFSLILESASTNQTSMYLCASSFPGTEAFFGQGTRLTVV.

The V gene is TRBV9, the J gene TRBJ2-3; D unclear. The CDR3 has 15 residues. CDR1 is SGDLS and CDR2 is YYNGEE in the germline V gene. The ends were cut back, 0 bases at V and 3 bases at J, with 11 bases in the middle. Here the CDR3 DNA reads TGTGCCAGCAGCGTAGACTACATTGGGACAGATACGCAGTATTTT. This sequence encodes CASSVDYIGTDTQYF.